This is a list of T cell receptor beta chains from one sample in a study of cytomegalovirus exposure and HLA in healthy donors. The method was immunoSEQ multiplex PCR; TCRdb's version includes in-frame clones alone and lacks a portion of them. Of tens of thousands of clones listed, roughly 88% are singletons. Sequenced: PBMCs. These receptors originate from a woman aged 18-29 years in good health and CMV-seronegative. CDR3s include the opening cysteine and the closing phenylalanine or tryptophan. D genes are given only for firm matches. Only part of the rows carry a size: once, few, many, or a class if the clone is expanded.

j_call d_call v_call clone_size cdr3_aa cdr3_nt
TRBJ2-7 TRBD2 TRBV19 NA CASSFTSESSYEQYF TGTGCCAGTAGTTTCACTAGCGAGAGCTCCTACGAGCAGTACTTC
TRBJ2-7 NA TRBV27 NA CASSFSSAQGYEQYF TGTGCCAGCAGTTTCAGTTCGGCCCAGGGATACGAGCAGTACTTC
TRBJ2-5 NA TRBV5-1 NA CASSPSGSETQYF TGCGCCAGCAGCCCGTCGGGTAGTGAGACCCAGTACTTC
TRBJ2-7 TRBD1 TRBV4-3 NA CASSAGQGAYEQYF TGCGCCAGCAGCGCGGGACAGGGTGCCTACGAGCAGTACTTC
TRBJ2-3 TRBD2 TRBV7-8 NA CASSSAGVPDTQYF TGTGCCAGCAGCTCCGCGGGAGTCCCAGATACGCAGTATTTT
TRBJ2-7 NA TRBV11-2 NA CASSPLRASSYEQYF TGTGCCAGCAGCCCCCTGAGGGCAAGCTCCTACGAGCAGTACTTC
TRBJ2-3 TRBD2 TRBV5-6 NA CASSQWTSGADTQYF TGTGCCAGCAGTCAATGGACTAGCGGTGCAGATACGCAGTATTTT
TRBJ2-7 TRBD2 TRBV10-2 NA CASSDSPSGSLVEQYF TGCGCCAGCAGTGATTCCCCTAGCGGGAGCTTGGTCGAGCAGTACTTC
TRBJ1-1 NA TRBV30 NA CAWSQGTEAFF TGTGCCTGGTCGCAGGGGACTGAAGCTTTCTTT
TRBJ2-2 NA TRBV19 NA CASRPSRTGTVNTGELFF TGTGCCAGTAGACCAAGTCGAACAGGGACGGTCAACACCGGGGAGCTGTTTTTT
TRBJ1-2 TRBD1 TRBV27 few CASSFFSPTGGYGYTF TGTGCCAGCAGTTTTTTTTCCCCGACAGGGGGCTATGGCTACACCTTC
TRBJ2-7 TRBD2 TRBV6-5 few CAPGRAGGDFEQYF TGTGCCCCGGGGAGGGCGGGAGGGGACTTCGAGCAGTACTTC
TRBJ2-1 NA TRBV7-3 NA CASSPGAGVEQFF TGTGCCAGCAGCCCAGGAGCAGGGGTTGAGCAGTTCTTC
TRBJ2-6 TRBD1 TRBV4-2 NA CASSQGDRGGANVLTF TGTGCCAGCAGCCAAGGAGACAGGGGTGGGGCCAACGTCCTGACTTTC
TRBJ2-1 TRBD2 TRBV4-2 NA CASSQDGRGGDNEQFF TGTGCCAGCAGCCAAGACGGACGGGGGGGGGACAATGAGCAGTTCTTC
TRBJ1-1 NA TRBV5-6 NA CASGGQWNTEAFF TGTGCCAGCGGGGGCCAGTGGAACACTGAAGCTTTCTTT
TRBJ1-2 NA TRBV7-9 NA CASSFGGNGYTF TGTGCCAGCAGCTTCGGGGGAAATGGCTACACCTTC
TRBJ2-7 NA TRBV6-5 once CASSYTGGYEQYF TGTGCCAGCAGTTACACAGGCGGCTACGAGCAGTACTTC
TRBJ1-2 NA TRBV11-1 NA CASSPTGSDGYTF TGTGCCAGCAGCCCGACAGGATCAGATGGCTACACCTTC
TRBJ1-2 NA TRBV4-1 NA CASSQDTGYNYGYTF TGCGCCAGCAGCCAAGATACAGGGTATAACTATGGCTACACCTTC
TRBJ1-1 NA TRBV10-3 NA CASRTERNTEAFF TGTGCCTCCCGGACAGAAAGGAACACTGAAGCTTTCTTT
TRBJ2-5 TRBD2 TRBV7-9 NA CASRLTSGRQETQYF TGTGCCAGCAGACTGACTAGCGGGAGACAAGAGACCCAGTACTTC
TRBJ1-2 TRBD1 TRBV4-2 NA CASSQGDSNTYGYPF TGTGCCAGCAGCCAAGGGGACAGCAACACTTATGGCTACCCCTTC
TRBJ2-7 NA TRBV4-3 NA CASSQIFRDTAYEQYF TGCGCCAGCAGCCAAATATTCCGGGACACTGCCTACGAGCAGTACTTC
TRBJ2-6 TRBD1 TRBV7-3 once CASSLSGQGARIGANVLTF TGTGCCAGCAGCTTATCGGGACAGGGGGCTAGGATCGGGGCCAACGTCCTGACTTTC
TRBJ2-7 NA TRBV7-9 NA CASSLRNYEQYF TGTGCCAGCAGCCTAAGGAACTACGAGCAGTACTTC
TRBJ1-2 NA TRBV4-3 NA CASSQDATANYGYTF TGCGCCAGCAGCCAAGATGCCACGGCTAACTATGGCTACACCTTC
TRBJ1-5 NA TRBV5-1 NA CASSLTGISNQPQHF TGCGCCAGCAGCTTAACAGGGATTAGCAATCAGCCCCAGCATTTT
TRBJ2-3 NA TRBV19 NA CASSMYPGTDTQYF TGTGCCAGTAGTATGTACCCAGGAACGGATACGCAGTATTTT
TRBJ2-7 TRBD2 TRBV11-2 NA CASSLGVAGGREQYF TGTGCCAGCAGCTTAGGGGTGGCGGGAGGGCGCGAGCAGTACTTC
TRBJ1-5 TRBD1 TRBV9 NA CASSAGTGDQPQHF TGTGCCAGCAGCGCCGGGACAGGAGATCAGCCCCAGCATTTT
TRBJ2-1 TRBD1 TRBV28 few CASRSRDSYNEQFF TGTGCCAGCAGATCCCGGGACAGCTACAATGAGCAGTTCTTC
TRBJ2-7 TRBD1 TRBV25-1 NA CASTRQGTYEQYF TGTGCCAGCACCCGACAGGGTACCTACGAGCAGTACTTC
TRBJ1-5 NA TRBV5-1 NA CASSFEQGQISNQPQHF TGCGCCAGCAGCTTCGAACAAGGACAGATTAGCAATCAGCCCCAGCATTTT
TRBJ2-7 TRBD2 TRBV11-2 NA CASSLGTSGISEQYF TGTGCCAGCAGCTTAGGGACTAGCGGGATAAGCGAGCAGTACTTC
TRBJ1-6 TRBD1 TRBV6-1 NA CASSIQGARNSPLHF TGTGCCAGCAGTATACAGGGGGCGAGGAATTCACCCCTCCACTTT
TRBJ2-6 NA TRBV28 few CASSLPDTGANVLTF TGTGCCAGCAGTCTCCCAGATACTGGGGCCAACGTCCTGACTTTC
TRBJ2-1 TRBD2 TRBV4-1 NA CASSQLTGGPGNEQFF TGCGCCAGCAGCCAACTAACGGGGGGGCCGGGCAATGAGCAGTTCTTC
TRBJ2-3 TRBD1 TRBV6-4 NA CASSLSLGGGTDTQYF TGTGCCAGCAGCCTTAGCCTAGGGGGCGGCACAGATACGCAGTATTTT
TRBJ2-7 TRBD1 TRBV7-7 NA CAVGQGAIDEQYF TGTGCCGTTGGGCAGGGGGCTATAGACGAGCAGTACTTC
TRBJ2-1 TRBD1 TRBV25-1 few CASSDTGQGSYNEQFF TGTGCCAGCAGTGATACAGGACAGGGGTCCTACAATGAGCAGTTCTTC
TRBJ2-7 TRBD1 TRBV11-3 NA CASSPTGTGGDEQYF TGTGCCAGCAGCCCAACCGGGACAGGGGGCGACGAGCAGTACTTC
TRBJ1-1 NA TRBV29-1 NA CSVEAGTMNTEAFF TGCAGCGTTGAAGCGGGGACAATGAACACTGAAGCTTTCTTT
TRBJ2-1 NA TRBV30 NA CAWKGRWEFVYEQFF TGTGCCTGGAAGGGTAGGTGGGAGTTTGTGTATGAGCAGTTCTTC
TRBJ2-5 NA TRBV4-2 NA CASSQGTGDQETQYF TGTGCCAGCAGCCAAGGGACTGGGGACCAAGAGACCCAGTACTTC
TRBJ2-1 TRBD2 TRBV10-3 NA CAISGGGGAGYNEQFF TGTGCCATCAGTGGGGGCGGGGGGGCCGGGTACAATGAGCAGTTCTTC
TRBJ1-1 NA TRBV6-4 few CASSDPGRTEAFF TGTGCCAGCAGTGATCCAGGGCGGACTGAAGCTTTCTTT
TRBJ2-7 NA TRBV6-1 NA CASSDWFGHTYEQYF TGTGCCAGCAGTGACTGGTTTGGGCACACCTACGAGCAGTACTTC
TRBJ1-4 TRBD1 TRBV5-4 NA CASSLSYRGNEKLFF TGTGCCAGCAGCTTAAGTTACAGGGGTAATGAAAAACTGTTTTTT
TRBJ2-3 TRBD1 TRBV4-1 NA CASSQDRDRAQYF TGCGCCAGCAGCCAGGACCGGGACAGGGCGCAGTATTTT
TRBJ2-5 TRBD1 TRBV7-2 few CASSADRGRETQYF TGTGCCAGCAGCGCGGACAGGGGGCGAGAGACCCAGTACTTC